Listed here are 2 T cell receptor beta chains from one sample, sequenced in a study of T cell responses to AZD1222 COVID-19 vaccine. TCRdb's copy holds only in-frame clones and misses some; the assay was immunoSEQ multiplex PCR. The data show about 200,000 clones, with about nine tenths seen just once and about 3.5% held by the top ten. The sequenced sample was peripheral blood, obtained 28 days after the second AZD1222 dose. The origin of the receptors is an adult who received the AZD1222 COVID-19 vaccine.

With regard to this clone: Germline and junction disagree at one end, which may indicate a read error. The CDR3 reads CASSAGSSYNVQFF. Written as DNA, the CDR3 is TGTGCCAGCAGCGCCGGAAGCTCCTACAATGTGCAGTTCTTC. This chain connects TRBV7-9 to TRBJ2-1; D unclear. Germline CDR1 SEHNR, CDR2 FQNEAQ (reference sequence). CDR3 length: 14 amino acids.

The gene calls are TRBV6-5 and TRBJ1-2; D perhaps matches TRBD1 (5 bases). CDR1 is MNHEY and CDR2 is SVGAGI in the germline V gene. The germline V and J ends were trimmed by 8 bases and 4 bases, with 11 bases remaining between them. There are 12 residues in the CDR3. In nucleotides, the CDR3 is TGTGCCAGCTTAAAAGGGGTCTATGGCTACACCTTC. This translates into CASLKGVYGYTF.